A single count supports the clone carrying this T cell receptor (beta chain). These data come from a study of control samples from healthy donors and cancer patients. Trimming removed 1 base from V and 4 bases from J; junction bases left unmatched: 4. This CDR3 spans 15 amino acids. In germline, CDR1 is LGHDT, CDR2 YNNKEL (reference sequence). Data came from immunoSEQ multiplex PCR; TCRdb stores just in-frame clones and leaves some out. The sample lists about 160,000 clones; roughly 94% were seen once. The rearrangement uses TRBV3-1 (or the pseudogene TRBV3-2) and TRBJ2-1; 7 bases line up with TRBD2. Sequenced sample: PBMCs. The clonotype originates from a man between 60 and 70 years old with colorectal cancer. The CDR3: CASSQVGGGYNEQFF. CDR3 coding DNA: TGTGCCAGCAGCCAAGTGGGCGGGGGATACAATGAGCAGTTCTTC.